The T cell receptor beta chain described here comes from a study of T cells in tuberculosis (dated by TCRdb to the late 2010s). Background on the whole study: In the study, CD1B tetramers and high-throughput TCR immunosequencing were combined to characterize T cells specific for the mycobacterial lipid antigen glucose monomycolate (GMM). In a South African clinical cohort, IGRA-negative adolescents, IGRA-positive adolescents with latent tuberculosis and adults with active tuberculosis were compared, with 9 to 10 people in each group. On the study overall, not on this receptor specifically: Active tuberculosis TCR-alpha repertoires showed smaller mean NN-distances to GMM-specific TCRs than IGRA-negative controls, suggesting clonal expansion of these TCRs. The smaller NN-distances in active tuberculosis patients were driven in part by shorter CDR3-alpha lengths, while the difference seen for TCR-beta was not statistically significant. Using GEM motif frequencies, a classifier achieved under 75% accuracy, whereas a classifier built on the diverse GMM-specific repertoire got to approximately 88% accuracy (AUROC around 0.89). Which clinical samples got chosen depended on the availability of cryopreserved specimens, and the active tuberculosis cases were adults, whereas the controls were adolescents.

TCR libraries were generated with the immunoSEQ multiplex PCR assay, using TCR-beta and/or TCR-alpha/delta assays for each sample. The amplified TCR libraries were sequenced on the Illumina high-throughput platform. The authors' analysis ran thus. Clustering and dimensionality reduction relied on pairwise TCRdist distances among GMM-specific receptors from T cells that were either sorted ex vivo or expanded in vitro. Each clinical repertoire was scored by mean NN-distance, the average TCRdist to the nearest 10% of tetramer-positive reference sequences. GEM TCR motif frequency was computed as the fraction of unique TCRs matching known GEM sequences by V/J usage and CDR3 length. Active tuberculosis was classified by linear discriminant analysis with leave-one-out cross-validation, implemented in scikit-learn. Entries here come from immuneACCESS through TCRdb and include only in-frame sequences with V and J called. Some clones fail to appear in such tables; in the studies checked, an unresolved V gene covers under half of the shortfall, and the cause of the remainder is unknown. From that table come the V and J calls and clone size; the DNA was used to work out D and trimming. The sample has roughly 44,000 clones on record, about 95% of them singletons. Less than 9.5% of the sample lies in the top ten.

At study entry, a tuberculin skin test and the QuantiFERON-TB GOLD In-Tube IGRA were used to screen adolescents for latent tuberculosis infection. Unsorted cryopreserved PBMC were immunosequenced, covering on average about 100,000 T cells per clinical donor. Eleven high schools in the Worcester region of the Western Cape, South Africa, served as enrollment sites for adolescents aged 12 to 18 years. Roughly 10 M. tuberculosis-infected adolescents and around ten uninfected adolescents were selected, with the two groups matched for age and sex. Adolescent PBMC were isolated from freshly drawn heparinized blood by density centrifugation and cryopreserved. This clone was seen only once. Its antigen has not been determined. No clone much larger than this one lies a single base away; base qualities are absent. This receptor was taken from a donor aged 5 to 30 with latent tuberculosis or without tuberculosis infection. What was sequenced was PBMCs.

The nucleotide sequence is given as TGCGCCAGCAGTGAGTCGAAAGCGTCGGTCACCGGGGAGCTGTTTTTT. Its amino acids are CASSESKASVTGELFF. The sequence links TRBV10-1 to TRBJ2-2, with the D gene not confidently named. From a lookup of the germline V gene (reference sequence), CDR1 and CDR2 are WNHNN and SYGVQD. The V end loses 0 bases and the J end loses 4 bases, and a stretch of 12 bases separates them. The CDR3, cysteine through phenylalanine, is 16 amino acids long. Of all the DNA, just the CDR3 is kept, 48 bases in frame from base 1.